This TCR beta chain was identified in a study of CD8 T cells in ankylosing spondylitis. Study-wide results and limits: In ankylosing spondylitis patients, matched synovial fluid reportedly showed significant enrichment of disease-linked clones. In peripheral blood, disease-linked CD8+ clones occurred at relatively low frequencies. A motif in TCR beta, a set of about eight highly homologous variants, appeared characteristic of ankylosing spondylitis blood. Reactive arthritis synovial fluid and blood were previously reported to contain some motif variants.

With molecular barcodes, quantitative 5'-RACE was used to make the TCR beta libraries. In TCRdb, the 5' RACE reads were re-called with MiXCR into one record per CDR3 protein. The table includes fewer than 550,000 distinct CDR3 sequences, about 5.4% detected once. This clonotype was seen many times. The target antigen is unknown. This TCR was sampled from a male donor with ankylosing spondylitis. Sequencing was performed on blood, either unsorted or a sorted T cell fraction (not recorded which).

DNA of the CDR3: TGCAGTGCCATTGGGACAGGGGATCAGCCCCAGCATTTT. Amino acid sequence: CSAIGTGDQPQHF. V usage is TRBV20-1 and J usage is TRBJ1-5; 10 bases align to TRBD1. Per germline, CDR1 DFQATT and CDR2 SNEGSKA (reference sequence). Germline trimming cut 6 bases from V and 5 bases from J; bases unmatched to any gene: 4. The CDR3 consists of 13 residues.